One sample yielded the 14 T cell receptor beta chains listed below, sequenced in a study of Ad26.COV2.S vaccination and SARS-CoV-2 variants. Treatment denoted: roughly 19 received Ad26.COV2.S at low or high dose, single or two shots; several received placebo; per-sample allocation not given. Sampling was done on day 63 after the first vaccine or placebo injection. Method: immunoSEQ multiplex PCR; TCRdb's copy keeps in-frame clones and lacks some. The table lists hundreds of thousands of clones, under 90% of them singletons, with around 7.4% in the top ten. The starting material was peripheral blood, obtained in a trial of Ad26.COV2.S vaccine versus placebo. The receptors were sampled from a person aged 18-65 years who received the Ad26.COV2.S COVID-19 vaccine or a placebo.

CDR3 sequence (DNA): TGTGCCAGCAGTTACCAGGGGAGCTATGGCTACACCTTC. Its translation: CASSYQGSYGYTF. This chain uses TRBV6-6 with TRBJ1-2, with TRBD1 as a possible D gene (6 bases). The germline V and J ends were trimmed by 2 bases and 4 bases, with 8 bases remaining between them. The germline V gene has CDR1 MNHNY and CDR2 SVGAGI (reference sequence). This CDR3 contains 13 residues.

The chain carries TRBV19 and TRBJ2-7, with a tentative D call TRBD2 (5 bases). CDR1 is LNHDA, CDR2 SQIVND, per germline (reference sequence). V shed 1 base and J shed 3 bases, with 16 bases lying between them. The CDR3 has 16 amino acids. CDR3 coding DNA: TGTGCCAGTAGTATAGGAGGCCCGGACTGGTTCTACGAGCAGTACTTC. Encoded protein: CASSIGGPDWFYEQYF.

This rearrangement joins TRBV10-3 to TRBJ1-2, with D possibly matching TRBD1 (5 bases). The germline V gene encodes CDR1 ENHRY and CDR2 SYGVKD. The ends were cut back, 8 bases at V and 3 bases at J, with 13 bases in the middle. CDR3 size: 13 residues. CDR3 loop: CAISAGRDYGYTF. In DNA form, the CDR3 reads TGTGCCATCTCGGCCGGCAGGGACTATGGCTACACCTTC.

The chain is built from TRBV29-1 and TRBJ2-3; D assignment may be TRBD1 or TRBD2 (5 bases each). Trimming pared 4 bases from V and 8 bases from J, leaving 16 bases between. Germline V gene data show CDR1 as SQVTM and CDR2 as ANQGSEA. The CDR3 totals 13 residues. CDR3 loop: CSVGQSTEGTQYF. In DNA, the CDR3 is TGCAGCGTTGGACAGTCCACAGAGGGTACGCAGTATTTT.

The chain combines TRBV7-3 with TRBJ2-1, with D perhaps matching TRBD1 or TRBD2 (5 bases each). The germline V gene encodes CDR1 SGHTA and CDR2 FQGTGA. The V end was cut by 6 bases, the J end by 9 bases, with 12 bases between. The CDR3 has 12 residues. The CDR3 loop is CASRWGKIEQFF. In DNA form, the CDR3 reads TGTGCCAGCAGGTGGGGGAAGATTGAGCAGTTCTTC.

Here the CDR3 DNA reads TGCGCCAGCAGCTTAGATTACAGTTTGAACATTCAGTACTTC. This codes for CASSLDYSLNIQYF. The V and J genes are TRBV5-1 and TRBJ2-4, with D uncertain. V gave up 2 bases and J gave up 7 bases, with 13 bases separating them. The length of the CDR3 is 14 residues. In germline, CDR1 is SGHRS, CDR2 YFSETQ.

A few counts support this clone. The chain uses TRBV30 and TRBJ1-1; D unclear. This CDR3 contains 13 residues. Trimming pared 2 bases from V and 4 bases from J, leaving 11 bases between. Per germline, CDR1 GTSNPN and CDR2 SVGIG (reference sequence). The CDR3 DNA reads TGTGCCTGGAGTCACACCCAGAGCACTGAAGCTTTCTTT. Translation: CAWSHTQSTEAFF.

The chain combines TRBV13 with TRBJ1-1; a weak D match, TRBD1 (5 bases). CDR1 PRHDT and CDR2 FYEKMQ come from the germline V gene (reference sequence). The CDR3 loop spans 13 amino acids. Trimming left V 4 bases short and J 7 bases short, with 13 bases between. This CDR3 reads CASSSGLTVEAFF. CDR3 bases: TGTGCCAGCAGCTCCGGCCTGACAGTTGAAGCTTTCTTT.

This chain links TRBV9 with TRBJ2-3; D gene unclear. CDR3 length equals 12 residues. The V gene's germline CDR1 is SGDLS and CDR2 YYNGEE. Trimming stripped 4 bases from V and 5 bases from J, with 8 bases between. This CDR3 reads CASSPQVDTQYF. DNA for the CDR3: TGTGCCAGCAGCCCTCAGGTAGATACGCAGTATTTT.

The rearrangement uses TRBV2 and TRBJ1-2; D is ambiguous. The CDR3 length is 13 residues. The V and J ends lost 3 bases and 6 bases respectively, with 11 bases between them. Germline V gene data show CDR1 as SNHLY and CDR2 as FYNNEI. This CDR3 is CASSDPYRNGYTF. The CDR3 DNA is TGTGCCAGCAGTGACCCGTACCGAAATGGCTACACCTTC.

V and J are TRBV4-3 and TRBJ2-3; D is undetermined. This CDR3 has 13 residues. The V gene lost 1 base and the J gene lost 3 bases, with 5 bases spanning the gap. CDR1 and CDR2 (germline): LGHNA, YSLEER. The CDR3 DNA reads as TGCGCCAGCAGCCAAGTTGGAACAGATACGCAGTATTTT. Amino acids: CASSQVGTDTQYF.

The V call is TRBV7-2, the J call TRBJ2-3, with 7 positions matching TRBD2. This CDR3 has 16 residues. Germline values: CDR1 SGHTA, CDR2 FQGNSA. V dropped 3 bases and J dropped 8; count of bases not matched to a gene: 14. The CDR3 loop reads CASSFGATSRLGTQYF. The CDR3 DNA reads TGTGCCAGCAGCTTCGGCGCGACTAGCCGCTTAGGTACGCAGTATTTT.

The chain links TRBV7-9 to TRBJ2-3; either TRBD1 or TRBD2 may supply D (6 bases each). The V end was cut by 4 bases, the J end by 6 bases, with 23 bases between. Germline-derived CDR1 and CDR2 are SEHNR and FQNEAQ (reference sequence). There are 17 residues in the CDR3. As DNA, the CDR3 is TGTGCCAGCAGCTCAACCATCCGGGACTTGGGGGCTGATACGCAGTATTTT. Translating it yields CASSSTIRDLGADTQYF.

The rearrangement links TRBV11-2 to TRBJ1-2, with 10 bases lining up with TRBD1. Germline values: CDR1 SGHAT, CDR2 FQNNGV. V lost 6 bases to trimming and J lost 4 bases; unmatched junction nucleotides: 8. CDR3 size: 15 residues. CDR3 in amino acids: CASSKTGGGSYGYTF. CDR3 nucleotides: TGTGCCAGCAGTAAGACAGGGGGCGGAAGCTATGGCTACACCTTC.